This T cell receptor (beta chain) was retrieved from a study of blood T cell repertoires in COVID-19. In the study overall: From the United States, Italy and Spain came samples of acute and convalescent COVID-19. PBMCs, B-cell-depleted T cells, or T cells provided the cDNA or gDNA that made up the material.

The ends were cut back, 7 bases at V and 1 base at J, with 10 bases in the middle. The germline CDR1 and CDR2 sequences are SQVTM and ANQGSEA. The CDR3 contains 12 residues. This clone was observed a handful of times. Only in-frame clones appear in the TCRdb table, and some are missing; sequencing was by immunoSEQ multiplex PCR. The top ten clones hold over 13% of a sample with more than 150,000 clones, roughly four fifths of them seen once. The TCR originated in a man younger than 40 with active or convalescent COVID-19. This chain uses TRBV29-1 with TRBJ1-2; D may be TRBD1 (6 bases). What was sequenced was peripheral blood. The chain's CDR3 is CSGQGLNYGYTF. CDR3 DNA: TGCAGCGGGCAGGGGCTTAACTATGGCTACACCTTC.